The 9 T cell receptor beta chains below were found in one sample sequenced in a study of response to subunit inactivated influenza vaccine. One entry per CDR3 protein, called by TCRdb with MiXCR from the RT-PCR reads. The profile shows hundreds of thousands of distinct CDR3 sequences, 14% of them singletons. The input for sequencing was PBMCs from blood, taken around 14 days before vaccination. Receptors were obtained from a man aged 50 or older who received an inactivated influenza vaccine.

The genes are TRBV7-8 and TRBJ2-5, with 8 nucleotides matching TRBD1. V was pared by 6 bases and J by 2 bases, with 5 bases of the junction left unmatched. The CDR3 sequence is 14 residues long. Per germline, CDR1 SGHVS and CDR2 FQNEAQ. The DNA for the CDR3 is TGTGCCAGCAGACAAGGGACAGGACAAGAGACCCAGTACTTC. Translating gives CASRQGTGQETQYF.

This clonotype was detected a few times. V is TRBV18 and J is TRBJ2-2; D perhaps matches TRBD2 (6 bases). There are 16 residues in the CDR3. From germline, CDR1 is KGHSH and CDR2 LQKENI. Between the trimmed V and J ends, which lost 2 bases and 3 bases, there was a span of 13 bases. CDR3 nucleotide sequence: TGTGCCAGCTCACCAGGGGTAGCGGAGCACACCGGGGAGCTGTTTTTT. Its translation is CASSPGVAEHTGELFF. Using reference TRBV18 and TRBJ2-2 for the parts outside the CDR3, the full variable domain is NAGVMQNPRHLVRRRGQEARLRCSPMKGHSHVYWYRQLPEEGLKFMVYLQKENIIDESGMPKERFSAEFPKEGPSILRIQQVVRGDSAAYFCASSPGVAEHTGELFFGEGSRLTVL.

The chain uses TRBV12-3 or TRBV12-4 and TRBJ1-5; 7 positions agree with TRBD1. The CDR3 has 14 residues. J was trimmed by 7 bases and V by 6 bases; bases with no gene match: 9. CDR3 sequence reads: CASSPKTGYQPQHF. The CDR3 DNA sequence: TGTGCCAGCAGCCCGAAGACAGGGTACCAGCCCCAGCATTTT.

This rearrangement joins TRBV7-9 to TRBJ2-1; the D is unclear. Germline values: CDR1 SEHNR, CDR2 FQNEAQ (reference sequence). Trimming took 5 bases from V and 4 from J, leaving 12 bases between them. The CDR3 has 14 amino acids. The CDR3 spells CASSLSSRYNEQFF. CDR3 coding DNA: TGTGCCAGCAGCCTTTCTTCTCGTTACAATGAGCAGTTCTTC.

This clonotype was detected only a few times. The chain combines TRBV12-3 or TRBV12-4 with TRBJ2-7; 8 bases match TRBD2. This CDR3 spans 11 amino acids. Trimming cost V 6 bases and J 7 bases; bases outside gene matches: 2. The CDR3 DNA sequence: TGTGCCAGCAGGATAGCGGGAGAGCAGTACTTC. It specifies CASRIAGEQYF.

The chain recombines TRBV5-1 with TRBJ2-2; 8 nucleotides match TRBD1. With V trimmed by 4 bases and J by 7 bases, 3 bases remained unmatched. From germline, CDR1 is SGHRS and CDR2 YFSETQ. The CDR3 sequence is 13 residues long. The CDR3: CASSGTGLGELFF. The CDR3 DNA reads TGCGCCAGCAGCGGGACAGGTCTCGGGGAGCTGTTTTTT.

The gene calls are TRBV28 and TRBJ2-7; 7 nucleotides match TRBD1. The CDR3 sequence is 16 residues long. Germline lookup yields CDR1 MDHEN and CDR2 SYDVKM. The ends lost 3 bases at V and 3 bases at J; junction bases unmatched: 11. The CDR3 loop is CASSFLLVTGFYEQYF. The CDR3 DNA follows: TGTGCCAGCAGTTTTCTCTTAGTGACAGGGTTCTACGAGCAGTACTTC.

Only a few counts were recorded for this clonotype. CDR3 sequence: CASSPNREGNSPLHF. The DNA for the CDR3 is TGTGCCAGCAGCCCGAATAGGGAGGGAAATTCACCCCTCCACTTT. This sequence joins TRBV3-1 and TRBJ1-6, with D unclear. Deletions cut 4 bases from V and 7 bases from J, with 14 bases between. Germline V CDR1 and CDR2: LGHDT, YNNKEL (reference sequence). The CDR3 is made up of 15 amino acids.

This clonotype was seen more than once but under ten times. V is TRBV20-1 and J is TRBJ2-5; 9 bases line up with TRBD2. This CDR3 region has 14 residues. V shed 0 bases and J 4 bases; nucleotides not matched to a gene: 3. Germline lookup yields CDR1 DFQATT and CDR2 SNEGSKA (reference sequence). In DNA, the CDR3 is TGCAGTGCTAGAGATGCGGGGGGGCCAGAGACCCAGTACTTC. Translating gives CSARDAGGPETQYF.